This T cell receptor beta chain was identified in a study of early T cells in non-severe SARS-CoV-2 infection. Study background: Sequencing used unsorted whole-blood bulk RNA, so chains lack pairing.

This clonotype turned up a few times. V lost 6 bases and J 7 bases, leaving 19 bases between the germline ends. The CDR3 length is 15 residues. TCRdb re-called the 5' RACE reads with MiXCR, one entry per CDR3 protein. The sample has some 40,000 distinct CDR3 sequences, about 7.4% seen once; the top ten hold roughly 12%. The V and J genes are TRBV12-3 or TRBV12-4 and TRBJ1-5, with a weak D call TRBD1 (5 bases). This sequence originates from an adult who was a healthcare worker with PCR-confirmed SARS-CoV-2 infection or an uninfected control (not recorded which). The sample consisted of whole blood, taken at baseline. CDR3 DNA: TGTGCCAGCAGCGCCGGGACGGCCGTCGGACAGCCCCAGCATTTT. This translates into CASSAGTAVGQPQHF.